These 28 T cell receptor beta chains share one sample of origin, sequenced in a study of T cells after yellow fever vaccination (dated 2019 in TCRdb). Interpreted using the paper, the treatment or condition label stands for: live attenuated yellow fever vaccine strain. Libraries came from 5' RACE. The sequencer listed for this sample is Illumina NovaSeq 6000. TCRdb reprocessed the public reads (quality trimming at Q25 with fastp, clone calling with MiXCR) and kept in-frame beta chains. Every CDR3 protein is listed once, alongside the most common genes and DNA of its rows. The sample table shows more than 300,000 distinct CDR3 sequences, and approximately 4.5% are seen once. Jointly, the top ten make up approximately 20% of the sample. The source material was PBMCs, sampled 15 days after the yellow fever booster vaccination. The receptors were sampled from a man younger than 30 who received the YFV17D yellow fever vaccine.

The CDR3 sequence is CASSLDPGLNQPQHF. The CDR3 DNA sequence: TGTGCCAGCAGCTTGGACCCGGGACTCAATCAGCCCCAGCATTTT. V gene TRBV5-4 combines with J gene TRBJ1-5, with TRBD1 as a possible D gene (5 bases). The germline CDR1 and CDR2 sequences are SGHNT and YYREEE (reference sequence). V was pared by 0 bases and J by 3 bases, with 10 bases between. The CDR3 length is 15 residues.

This clonotype was detected only a few times. CDR3 nucleotides: TGCGCCAGCAGCCAAGATCGAAGCGGGGGACCGTCTAGCCATGAGCAGTTCTTC. It specifies CASSQDRSGGPSSHEQFF. The chain combines TRBV4-1 with TRBJ2-1, with 8 bases identical to TRBD2. The germline CDR1 and CDR2 sequences are MGHRA and YSYEKL. The length of the CDR3 is 18 residues. The ends lost 0 bases at V and 8 bases at J; junction bases unmatched: 15.

The sample holds many counts of this clonotype. This chain uses TRBV27 with TRBJ2-3, with 7 bases identical to TRBD2. The CDR3 spans 17 residues. With 5 bases clipped from V and 6 bases from J, the junction kept 17 bases outside the gene matches. CDR1 is MNHEY and CDR2 is SMNVEV in the germline V gene (reference sequence). CDR3 residues: CASSLRSWTRTSDTQYF. CDR3 DNA: TGTGCCAGCAGTCTCCGCTCCTGGACTAGAACCTCGGATACGCAGTATTTT.

This chain joins TRBV3-1 and TRBJ2-3, with D perhaps TRBD2 (6 bases). The CDR3 contains 19 residues. CDR1 is LGHDT and CDR2 is YNNKEL in the germline V gene (reference sequence). V lost 2 bases and J 3 bases, leaving 24 bases between the germline ends. The chain's CDR3 is CASSQYGTRSGAATDTQYF. The CDR3 nucleotides read TGTGCCAGCAGCCAATACGGGACTCGGTCGGGTGCTGCGACAGATACGCAGTATTTT.

This clonotype was recorded many times. The genes are TRBV6-6 and TRBJ1-1, with 8 bases fitting TRBD1. With V trimmed by 6 bases and J by 1 base, 7 bases remained unmatched. The CDR3 sequence is 15 residues long. Germline V gene lookup returns CDR1 MNHNY and CDR2 SVGAGI (reference sequence). The CDR3: CASSDGTGGNTEAFF. CDR3 sequence (DNA): TGTGCCAGCAGCGACGGGACAGGTGGGAACACTGAAGCTTTCTTT.

This clonotype was seen repeatedly, ten times or more. The rearrangement joins TRBV5-1 to TRBJ2-7, with 7 bases that match TRBD1. The V gene's germline CDR1 is SGHRS and CDR2 YFSETQ. The CDR3 is made up of 12 amino acids. V shed 5 bases and J 5 bases; nucleotides not matched to a gene: 4. The CDR3 here is CASRQTGDEQYF. For the CDR3, the DNA is TGCGCCAGCAGGCAAACAGGGGACGAGCAGTACTTC. Based on the CDR3 plus reference TRBV5-1 and TRBJ2-7, the full variable domain is KAGVTQTPRYLIKTRGQQVTLSCSPISGHRSVSWYQQTPGQGLQFLFEYFSETQRNKGNFPGRFSGRQFSNSRSEMNVSTLELGDSALYLCASRQTGDEQYFGPGTRLTVT.

The table lists this clonotype with a few counts. This chain links TRBV3-1 with TRBJ2-5; 8 bases agree with TRBD1. The CDR3 length is 13 residues. Unmatched junction bases numbered 0, after V lost 3 bases and J lost 3 bases. Germline values: CDR1 LGHDT, CDR2 YNNKEL (reference sequence). The CDR3, as DNA: TGTGCCAGCAGCCAGACAGGGGAAGAGACCCAGTACTTC. Protein sequence: CASSQTGEETQYF.

This clonotype was picked up many times. The chain is built from TRBV9 and TRBJ2-3; TRBD2 matches 8 bases. Germline assignment: CDR1 SGDLS and CDR2 YYNGEE. The CDR3 runs to 15 residues. After removal of 0 bases from V and 3 bases from J, the junction contained 3 bases not matched to a gene. The CDR3, as DNA: TGTGCCAGCAGCGTAGCCGGGGGGGCGACAGATACGCAGTATTTT. It yields the protein CASSVAGGATDTQYF.

This clonotype turned up a few times. The J gene is TRBJ2-5, the V gene TRBV6-2 or TRBV6-3, with 7 bases identical to TRBD1. The CDR3 loop spans 13 amino acids. The junction had 11 bases not matched to a gene; V was cut back by 11 bases and J by 5 bases. The V gene's germline CDR1 is MNHEY and CDR2 SVGEGT. The CDR3 coding sequence is TGTGCCGGCCGACAGGGATGGGACGAGACCCAGTACTTC. Protein: CAGRQGWDETQYF.

This clonotype appeared a few times. The chain recombines TRBV12-3 or TRBV12-4 with TRBJ1-2, with D possibly matching TRBD1 (6 bases). The CDR3 loop spans 13 amino acids. V lost 5 bases and J 14 bases, leaving 21 bases between the germline ends. CDR3 in amino acids: CASSPREQGIGTF. CDR3 DNA: TGTGCCAGCAGTCCCCGGGAACAGGGTATAGGGACCTTC.

This clonotype was observed a few times. The chain is built from TRBV7-9 and TRBJ1-4; 10 bases fit TRBD1. The germline V gene encodes CDR1 SEHNR and CDR2 FQNEAQ (reference sequence). CDR3 size: 17 residues. After removal of 5 bases from V and 7 bases from J, the junction contained 13 bases not matched to a gene. DNA for the CDR3: TGTGCCAGCAGCCCGTCCCGGGACAGGGGCGGAGGTGAAAAACTGTTTTTT. It encodes CASSPSRDRGGGEKLFF.

V is TRBV5-4 and J is TRBJ2-3; 10 bases are a match to TRBD2. The CDR3 runs to 18 residues. The germline gives CDR1 SGHNT, CDR2 YYREEE (reference sequence). With V trimmed by 4 bases and J by 1 base, 12 bases remained unmatched. CDR3 amino acids: CASSGPGLAIGGTDTQYF. The CDR3 coding sequence is TGTGCCAGCAGCGGACCGGGACTAGCGATAGGAGGCACAGATACGCAGTATTTT. Full variable domain (remainder filled in from reference TRBV5-4 and TRBJ2-3): ETGVTQSPTHLIKTRGQQVTLRCSSQSGHNTVSWYQQALGQGPQFIFQYYREEENGRGNFPPRFSGLQFPNYSSELNVNALELDDSALYLCASSGPGLAIGGTDTQYFGPGTRLTVL.

This clonotype was counted at least ten times. The chain joins TRBV7-9 to TRBJ2-2; D gene ambiguous. Trimming cost V 10 bases and J 0 bases, with 12 bases left between them. CDR1 and CDR2 from the germline V gene are SEHNR and FQNEAQ (reference sequence). The CDR3 runs 14 residues. This CDR3 reads CATTLTPNTGELFF. DNA of the CDR3: TGTGCCACCACTCTAACACCGAACACCGGGGAGCTGTTTTTT.

The DNA of the CDR3 is TGTGCCAGCAGTGAAGAGCGGCACAGAAACAATTCACCCCTCCACTTT. Encoded protein: CASSEERHRNNSPLHF. This chain connects TRBV2 to TRBJ1-6; the D is unclear. V was clipped by 1 base and J by 7 bases, with 14 bases between them. Looked up from germline, CDR1 is SNHLY and CDR2 is FYNNEI. There are 16 residues in the CDR3. The whole variable domain, filled in from reference TRBV2 and TRBJ1-6, reads EPEVTQTPSHQVTQMGQEVILRCVPISNHLYFYWYRQILGQKVEFLVSFYNNEISEKSEIFDDQFSVERPDGSNFTLKIRSTKLEDSAMYFCASSEERHRNNSPLHFGNGTRLTVT.

This clonotype was recorded at least ten times. The chain uses TRBV7-6 and TRBJ1-5, with D possibly being TRBD1 (5 bases). Germline CDR1 and CDR2: SGHVS and FNYEAQ. The germline V and J ends were trimmed by 5 bases and 5 bases, with 19 bases remaining between them. CDR3 size: 16 residues. CDR3 sequence reads: CASSHPRAAGHQPQHF. The CDR3 coding sequence is TGTGCCAGCAGCCACCCCAGAGCGGCAGGGCATCAGCCCCAGCATTTT. Variable domain in full (rest from reference TRBV7-6 and TRBJ1-5): GAGVSQSPRYKVTKRGQDVALRCDPISGHVSLYWYRQALGQGPEFLTYFNYEAQQDKSGLPNDRFSAERPEGSISTLTIQRTEQRDSAMYRCASSHPRAAGHQPQHFGDGTRLSIL.

Ten or more counts support this clonotype. The chain joins TRBV4-1 to TRBJ1-3; 7 bases are a match to TRBD1. V was pared by 6 bases and J by 4 bases, with 6 bases of the junction left unmatched. Germline CDR1 is MGHRA and CDR2 is YSYEKL. This CDR3 spans 14 amino acids. The CDR3 spells CASSQQGYGNTIYF. The CDR3 DNA sequence: TGCGCCAGCAGTCAACAGGGGTACGGAAACACCATATATTTT.

The CDR3 sequence is CASSRYSMTQYF. The CDR3 DNA is TGTGCCAGCAGCCGCTATTCTATGACCCAGTACTTC. The chain has TRBV7-2 and TRBJ2-5; no definite D call. This CDR3 spans 12 amino acids. V was pared by 5 bases and J by 7 bases, with 11 bases between. CDR1 and CDR2 (germline): SGHTA, FQGNSA.

Ten or more counts support this clonotype. The chain links TRBV18 to TRBJ1-6; D possibly corresponds to TRBD1 (6 bases). Germline CDR1 and CDR2: KGHSH and LQKENI. The CDR3 contains 16 residues. V lost 3 bases and J 10 bases, leaving 19 bases between the germline ends. The CDR3 protein is CASSPTFEGTGSPLHF. The CDR3 DNA reads as TGTGCCAGCTCACCCACGTTTGAAGGTACAGGGTCACCCCTCCACTTT.

At least ten counts were recorded for this clonotype. V usage is TRBV5-1 and J usage is TRBJ2-7; D could derive from TRBD1 or TRBD2 (5 bases each). Looked up from germline, CDR1 is SGHRS and CDR2 is YFSETQ. The CDR3 spans 11 residues. Trimming shortened V by 5 bases and J by 6 bases, and 9 bases separated the two germline ends. The CDR3 nucleotides are TGCGCCAGCAGTGAGGGGTCCGAGCAGTACTTC. Translation gives CASSEGSEQYF.

This clonotype was recorded at least ten times. The genes are TRBV20-1 and TRBJ2-7, with 7 bases lining up with TRBD2. The J segment lost 2 bases and the V segment lost 6 bases, leaving 7 bases of the junction unmatched. This CDR3 contains 13 residues. The germline gives CDR1 DFQATT, CDR2 SNEGSKA (reference sequence). The CDR3 reads CSARTSKPYEQYF. CDR3 nucleotides: TGCAGTGCCAGGACTAGTAAGCCCTACGAGCAGTACTTC.

This clonotype was seen a handful of times. The chain is built from TRBV4-2 and TRBJ2-3; D is unclear. V was cut by 4 bases and J by 4 bases, with 9 bases left in between. Per germline, CDR1 LGHNA and CDR2 YNFKEQ. CDR3 length: 13 amino acids. The CDR3 spells CASSRERSDTQYF. CDR3 DNA: TGTGCCAGCAGCCGCGAAAGGTCAGATACGCAGTATTTT.

This clonotype was seen many times. The rearrangement links TRBV6-2 or TRBV6-3 to TRBJ1-1, with D perhaps TRBD1 (5 bases). V was pared by 1 base and J by 6 bases, with 9 bases between. Germline V gene sequence: CDR1 MNHEY, CDR2 SVGEGT. The CDR3 runs to 13 residues. The CDR3 reads CASSYYDSPEAFF. In DNA form, the CDR3 reads TGTGCCAGCAGTTACTACGACAGCCCTGAAGCTTTCTTT.

This sequence joins TRBV4-2 and TRBJ1-5; D is ambiguous. V lost 0 bases and J 7 bases, leaving 13 bases between the germline ends. The CDR3 consists of 15 residues. The germline gives CDR1 LGHNA, CDR2 YNFKEQ. The CDR3 sequence: CASSQEVGREQPQHF. DNA for the CDR3: TGTGCCAGCAGCCAAGAGGTGGGAAGGGAGCAGCCCCAGCATTTT.

This clonotype occurred a few times. The J gene is TRBJ2-3, the V gene TRBV10-3; TRBD1 aligns across 7 bases. Trimming cost V 4 bases and J 0 bases; bases outside gene matches: 4. This CDR3 comprises 15 residues. CDR1 ENHRY and CDR2 SYGVKD come from the germline V gene. The CDR3 DNA reads TGTGCCATCAGTGGGACAGGACCTAGCACAGATACGCAGTATTTT. It yields the protein CAISGTGPSTDTQYF.

This clonotype has only a few counts. V gene TRBV6-5 combines with J gene TRBJ2-2; D gene unclear. The V gene's germline CDR1 is MNHEY and CDR2 SVGAGI. This CDR3 comprises 16 residues. Trimming took 4 bases from V and 2 from J, leaving 14 bases between them. The CDR3 is CASSWAGAVNTGELFF. The CDR3 bases are TGTGCCAGCAGTTGGGCTGGCGCAGTTAACACCGGGGAGCTGTTTTTT.

This clonotype was seen at least ten times. The V gene is TRBV5-6, the J gene TRBJ2-1; TRBD2 might be the D (5 bases). There are 15 residues in the CDR3. Germline V gene data show CDR1 as SGHDT and CDR2 as YYEEEE. Trimming cost V 2 bases and J 5 bases, with 14 bases left between them. CDR3 sequence reads: CASSFLGADHNEQFF. CDR3 nucleotides: TGTGCCAGCAGCTTTTTGGGAGCCGACCACAATGAGCAGTTCTTC.

In this sample, this clonotype turned up many times. The V and J genes are TRBV5-1 and TRBJ2-2; 13 nucleotides align to TRBD2. V lost 3 bases and J lost 0; bases outside the gene matches: 11. CDR1 and CDR2 from the germline V gene are SGHRS and YFSETQ. This CDR3 spans 20 amino acids. CDR3 DNA sequence: TGCGCCAGCAGCTCCTCACTCGGACTAGCGGGGGCATCGAACACCGGGGAGCTGTTTTTT. This encodes CASSSSLGLAGASNTGELFF.

This clonotype was recorded many times. The CDR3 sequence: CSVGVQETQYF. The CDR3 nucleotides read TGCAGCGTTGGCGTCCAAGAGACCCAGTACTTC. V and J are TRBV29-1 and TRBJ2-5; D unresolved. V was cut by 4 bases and J by 1 base, with 4 bases left in between. CDR1 is SQVTM, CDR2 ANQGSEA, per germline. CDR3 length equals 11 residues.